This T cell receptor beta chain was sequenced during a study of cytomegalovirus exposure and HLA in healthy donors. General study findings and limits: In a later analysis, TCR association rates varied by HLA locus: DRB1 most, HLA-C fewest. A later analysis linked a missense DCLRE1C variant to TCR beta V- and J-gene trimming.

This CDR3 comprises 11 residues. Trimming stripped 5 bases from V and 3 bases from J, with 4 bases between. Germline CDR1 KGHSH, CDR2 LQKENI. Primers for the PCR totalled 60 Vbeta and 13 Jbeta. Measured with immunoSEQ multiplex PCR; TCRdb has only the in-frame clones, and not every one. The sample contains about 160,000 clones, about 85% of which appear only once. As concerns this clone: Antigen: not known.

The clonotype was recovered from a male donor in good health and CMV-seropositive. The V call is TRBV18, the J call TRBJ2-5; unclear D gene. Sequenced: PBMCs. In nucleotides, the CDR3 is TGTGCCAGCTCATCAAAAGAGACCCAGTACTTC. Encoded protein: CASSSKETQYF. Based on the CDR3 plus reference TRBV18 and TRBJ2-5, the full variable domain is NAGVMQNPRHLVRRRGQEARLRCSPMKGHSHVYWYRQLPEEGLKFMVYLQKENIIDESGMPKERFSAEFPKEGPSILRIQQVVRGDSAAYFCASSSKETQYFGPGTRLLVL.